Included here is one TCR beta chain sequence, with context. Its target is not known. A much larger clone differs from this one at a single base, so this may be a read error. The same CDR3 is also encoded by other DNA sequences in this sample. The entire patient cohort was treatment-naive prior to thyroid surgery. The data were obtained in a study of metastatic and nonmetastatic thyroid tumors. Study as a whole: Repertoires from blood and tumor or nodule tissue of malignant and benign thyroid patients were compared.

This CDR3 region has 14 residues. J was trimmed by 6 bases and V by 2 bases; bases with no gene match: 6. Germline values: CDR1 MNHEY, CDR2 SVGAGI. TCRdb reanalyzed the PCR reads via MiXCR. The sample shows approximately 84,000 clones, 14% to 15% of them seen only once. Study findings and constraints: Reports indicated that malignant thyroid tumors showed significantly higher TCR beta diversity than benign nodules did, in blood and tumor.

The sample comprised blood. This clonotype originated in a female donor with papillary thyroid cancer or a benign thyroid nodule (not recorded which). Some clones in this sample may be carry-over from other donors' samples. The chain uses TRBV6-5 and TRBJ1-2; TRBD1 matches at 7 bases. As DNA, the CDR3 is TGTGCCAGCAGTTACACAACAGGGGTGGATGGCTACACCTTC. Amino acids: CASSYTTGVDGYTF.